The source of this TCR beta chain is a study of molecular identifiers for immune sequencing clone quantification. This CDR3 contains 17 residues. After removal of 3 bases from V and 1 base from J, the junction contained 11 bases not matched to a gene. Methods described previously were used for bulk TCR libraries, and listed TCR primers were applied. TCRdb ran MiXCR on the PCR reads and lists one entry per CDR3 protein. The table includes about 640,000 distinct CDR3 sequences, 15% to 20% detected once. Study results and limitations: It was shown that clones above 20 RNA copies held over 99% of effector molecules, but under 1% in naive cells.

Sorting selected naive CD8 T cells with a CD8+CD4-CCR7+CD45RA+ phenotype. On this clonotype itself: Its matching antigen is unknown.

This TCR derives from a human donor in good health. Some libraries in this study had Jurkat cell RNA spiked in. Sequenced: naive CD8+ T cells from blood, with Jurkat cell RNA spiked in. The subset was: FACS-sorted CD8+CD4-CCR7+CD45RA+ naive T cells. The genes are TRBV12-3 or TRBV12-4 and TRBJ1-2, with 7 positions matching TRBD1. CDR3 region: CASSLSGGTERNYGYTF. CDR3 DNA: TGTGCCAGCAGTTTGAGTGGGGGGACAGAACGTAACTATGGCTACACCTTC.